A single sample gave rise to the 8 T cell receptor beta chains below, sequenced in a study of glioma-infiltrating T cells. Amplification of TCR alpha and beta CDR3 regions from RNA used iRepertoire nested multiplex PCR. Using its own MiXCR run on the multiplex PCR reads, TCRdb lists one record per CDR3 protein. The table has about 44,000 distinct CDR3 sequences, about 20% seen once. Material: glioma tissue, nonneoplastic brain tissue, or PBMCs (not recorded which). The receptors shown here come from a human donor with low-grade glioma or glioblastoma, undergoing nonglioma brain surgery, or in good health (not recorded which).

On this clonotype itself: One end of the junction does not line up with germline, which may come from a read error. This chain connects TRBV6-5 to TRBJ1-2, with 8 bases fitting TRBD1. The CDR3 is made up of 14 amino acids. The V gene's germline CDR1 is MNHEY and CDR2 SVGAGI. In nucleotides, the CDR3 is TGTGCCAGCAGTTACGGACAGGGCCCCTATGGCCACACTTTC. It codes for CASSYGQGPYGHTF.

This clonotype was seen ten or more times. The CDR3: CASMTGGATNEKLFF. For the CDR3, the DNA is TGTGCCAGCATGACCGGGGGAGCAACTAATGAAAAACTGTTTTTT. This chain uses TRBV28 with TRBJ1-4, with a possible D match to TRBD1 (5 bases). Germline CDR1 and CDR2: MDHEN and SYDVKM. V lost 7 bases, J lost 0 bases, and 12 bases lay in between. This CDR3 comprises 15 residues. Variable domain in full (rest from reference TRBV28 and TRBJ1-4): DVKVTQSSRYLVKRTGEKVFLECVQDMDHENMFWYRQDPGLGLRLIYFSYDVKMKEKGDIPEGYSVSREKKERFSLILESASTNQTSMYLCASMTGGATNEKLFFGSGTQLSVL.

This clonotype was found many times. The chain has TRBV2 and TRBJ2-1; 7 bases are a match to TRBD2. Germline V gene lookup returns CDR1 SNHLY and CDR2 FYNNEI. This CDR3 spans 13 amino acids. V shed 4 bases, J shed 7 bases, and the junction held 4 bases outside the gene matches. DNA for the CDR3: TGTGCCAGCAGTGTCGGGAGGATGAATGAGCAGTTCTTC. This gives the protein CASSVGRMNEQFF.

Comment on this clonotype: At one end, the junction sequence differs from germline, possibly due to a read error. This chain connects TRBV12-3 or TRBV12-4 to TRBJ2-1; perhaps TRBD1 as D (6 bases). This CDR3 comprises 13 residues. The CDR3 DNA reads TGTGCCGGCAGTTTAGGGGGATACAATGAACAGTTCTTC. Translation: CAGSLGGYNEQFF.

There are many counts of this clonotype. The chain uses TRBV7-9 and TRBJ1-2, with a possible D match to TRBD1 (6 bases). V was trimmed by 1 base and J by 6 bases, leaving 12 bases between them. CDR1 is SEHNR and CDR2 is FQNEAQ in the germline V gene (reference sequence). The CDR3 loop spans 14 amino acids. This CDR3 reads CASSLGSGADGYTF. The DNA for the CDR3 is TGTGCCAGCAGCTTAGGCTCAGGGGCTGATGGCTACACCTTC.

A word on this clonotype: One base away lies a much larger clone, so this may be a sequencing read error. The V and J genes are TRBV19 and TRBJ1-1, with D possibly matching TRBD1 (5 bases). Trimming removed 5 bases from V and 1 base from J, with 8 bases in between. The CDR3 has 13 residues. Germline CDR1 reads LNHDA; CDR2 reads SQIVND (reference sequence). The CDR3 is CASSPGGNTEAFF. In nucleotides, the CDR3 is TGTGCCAGTAGTCCCGGGGGGAACACTGAAGCTTTCTTT. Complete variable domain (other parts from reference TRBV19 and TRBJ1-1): DGGITQSPKYLFRKEGQNVTLSCEQNLNHDAMYWYRQDPGQGLRLIYYSQIVNDFQKGDIAEGYSVSREKKESFPLTVTSAQKNPTAFYLCASSPGGNTEAFFGQGTRLTVV.

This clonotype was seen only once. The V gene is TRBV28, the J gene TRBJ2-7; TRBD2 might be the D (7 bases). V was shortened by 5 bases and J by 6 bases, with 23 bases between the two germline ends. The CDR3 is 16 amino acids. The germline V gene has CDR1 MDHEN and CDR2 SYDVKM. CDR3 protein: CASSLLGGGSSGEQYF. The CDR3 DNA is TGTGCCAGCAGTCTTCTGGGAGGGGGTTCGTCCGGCGAGCAGTACTTC.

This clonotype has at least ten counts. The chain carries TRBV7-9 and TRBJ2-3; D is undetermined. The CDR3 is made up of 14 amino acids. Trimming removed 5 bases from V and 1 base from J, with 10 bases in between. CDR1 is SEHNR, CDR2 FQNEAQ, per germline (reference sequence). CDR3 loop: CASSRDIRTDTQYF. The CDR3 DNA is TGTGCCAGCAGCCGCGACATCCGCACAGATACGCAGTATTTT.